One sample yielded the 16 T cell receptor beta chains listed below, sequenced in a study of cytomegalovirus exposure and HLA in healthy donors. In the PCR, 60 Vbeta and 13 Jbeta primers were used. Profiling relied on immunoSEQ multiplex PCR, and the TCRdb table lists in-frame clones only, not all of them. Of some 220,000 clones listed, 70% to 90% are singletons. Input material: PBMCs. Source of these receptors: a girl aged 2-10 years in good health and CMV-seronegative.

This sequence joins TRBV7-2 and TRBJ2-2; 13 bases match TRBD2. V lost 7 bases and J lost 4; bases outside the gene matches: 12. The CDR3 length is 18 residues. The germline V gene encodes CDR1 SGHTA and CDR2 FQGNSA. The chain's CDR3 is CASTPTLAGGQVTGELFF. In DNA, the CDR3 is TGTGCCAGCACCCCAACACTAGCGGGGGGGCAGGTCACCGGGGAGCTGTTTTTT.

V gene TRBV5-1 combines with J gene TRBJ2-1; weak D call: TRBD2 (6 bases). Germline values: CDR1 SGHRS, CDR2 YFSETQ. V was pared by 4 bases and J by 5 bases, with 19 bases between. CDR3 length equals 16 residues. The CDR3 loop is CASSIFAGTYDNEQFF. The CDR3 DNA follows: TGCGCCAGCAGCATTTTCGCCGGGACTTACGACAATGAGCAGTTCTTC.

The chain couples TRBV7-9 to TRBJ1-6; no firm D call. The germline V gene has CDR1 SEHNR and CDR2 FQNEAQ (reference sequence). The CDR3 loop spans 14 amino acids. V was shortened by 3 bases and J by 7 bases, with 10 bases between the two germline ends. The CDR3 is CASSFASVNSPLHF. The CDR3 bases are TGTGCCAGCAGCTTTGCCAGTGTAAATTCACCCCTCCACTTT.

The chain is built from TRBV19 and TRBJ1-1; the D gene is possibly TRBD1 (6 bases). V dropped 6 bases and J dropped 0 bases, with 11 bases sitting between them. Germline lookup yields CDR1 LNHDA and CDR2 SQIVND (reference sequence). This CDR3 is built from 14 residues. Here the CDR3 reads CASSKQGMNTEAFF. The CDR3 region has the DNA TGTGCCAGTAGCAAACAGGGCATGAACACTGAAGCTTTCTTT.

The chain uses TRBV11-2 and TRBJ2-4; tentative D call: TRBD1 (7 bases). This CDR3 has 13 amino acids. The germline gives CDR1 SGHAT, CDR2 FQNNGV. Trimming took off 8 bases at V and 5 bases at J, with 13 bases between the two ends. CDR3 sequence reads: CASRGQGENIQYF. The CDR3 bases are TGTGCCAGCCGGGGGCAGGGGGAAAACATTCAGTACTTC.

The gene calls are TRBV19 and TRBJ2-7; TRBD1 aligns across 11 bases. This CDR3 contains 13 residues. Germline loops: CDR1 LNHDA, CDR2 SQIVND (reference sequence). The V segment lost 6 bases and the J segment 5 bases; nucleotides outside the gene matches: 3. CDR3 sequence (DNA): TGTGCCAGTAGCGGGACAGGGGGAAACGAGCAGTACTTC. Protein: CASSGTGGNEQYF.

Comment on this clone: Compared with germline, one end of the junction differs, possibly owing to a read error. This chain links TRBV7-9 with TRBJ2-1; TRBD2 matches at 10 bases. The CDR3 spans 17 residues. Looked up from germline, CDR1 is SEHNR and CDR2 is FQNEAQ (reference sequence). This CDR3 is CSSSLAFVAGGYNEQFF. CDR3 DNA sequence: TGTTCCAGCAGCTTAGCGTTCGTAGCGGGGGGCTACAATGAGCAGTTCTTC.

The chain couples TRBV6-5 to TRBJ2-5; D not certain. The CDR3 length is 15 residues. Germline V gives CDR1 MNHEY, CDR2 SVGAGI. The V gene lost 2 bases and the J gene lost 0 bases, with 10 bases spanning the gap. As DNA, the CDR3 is TGTGCCAGCAGTTACCTTCGCGCCAACCAAGAGACCCAGTACTTC. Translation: CASSYLRANQETQYF.

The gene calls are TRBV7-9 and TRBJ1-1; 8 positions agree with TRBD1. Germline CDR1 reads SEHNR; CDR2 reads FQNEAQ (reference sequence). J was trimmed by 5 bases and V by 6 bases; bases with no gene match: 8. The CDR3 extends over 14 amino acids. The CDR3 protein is CASRGRGPGTEAFF. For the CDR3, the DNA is TGTGCCAGCAGGGGCAGGGGGCCTGGGACTGAAGCTTTCTTT. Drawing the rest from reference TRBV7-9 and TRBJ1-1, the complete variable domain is DTGVSQNPRHKITKRGQNVTFRCDPISEHNRLYWYRQTLGQGPEFLTYFQNEAQLEKSRLLSDRFSAERPKGSFSTLEIQRTEQGDSAMYLCASRGRGPGTEAFFGQGTRLTVV.

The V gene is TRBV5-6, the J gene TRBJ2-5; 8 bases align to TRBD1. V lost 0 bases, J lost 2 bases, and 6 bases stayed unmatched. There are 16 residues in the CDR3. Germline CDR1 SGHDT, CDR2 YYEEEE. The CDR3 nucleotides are TGTGCCAGCAGCTTGGGGACAGGGTTGCCACAAGAGACCCAGTACTTC. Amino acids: CASSLGTGLPQETQYF.

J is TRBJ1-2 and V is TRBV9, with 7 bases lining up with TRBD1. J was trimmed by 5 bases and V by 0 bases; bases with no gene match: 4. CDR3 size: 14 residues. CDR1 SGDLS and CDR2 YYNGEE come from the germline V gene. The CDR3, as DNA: TGTGCCAGCAGCGTAGTGGCAGGGGGATATGGCTACACCTTC. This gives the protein CASSVVAGGYGYTF.

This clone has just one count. The CDR3 region has the DNA TGCAGCGTTGAAGATCCCGACAGAAGGGAGACCCAGTACTTC. As protein: CSVEDPDRRETQYF. The J gene is TRBJ2-5, the V gene TRBV29-1, with a tentative D call TRBD1 (5 bases). Germline-derived CDR1 and CDR2 are SQVTM and ANQGSEA. Trimming took off 0 bases at V and 5 bases at J, with 13 bases between the two ends. The CDR3 is 14 amino acids. The full variable domain, completed using reference TRBV29-1 and TRBJ2-5, is SAVISQKPSRDICQRGTSLTIQCQVDSQVTMMFWYRQQPGQSLTLIATANQGSEATYESGFVIDKFPISRPNLTFSTLTVSNMSPEDSSIYLCSVEDPDRRETQYFGPGTRLLVL.

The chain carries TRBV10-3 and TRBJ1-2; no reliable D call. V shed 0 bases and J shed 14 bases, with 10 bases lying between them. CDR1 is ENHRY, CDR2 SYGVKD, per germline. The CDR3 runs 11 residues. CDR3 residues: CAISESALWTF. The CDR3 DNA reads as TGTGCCATCAGTGAGTCGGCTCTGTGGACCTTC.

CDR3 bases: TGTGCCAGCAGCCCCCAGGGCAGGGAGCAGTTCTTC. Translation: CASSPQGREQFF. V and J are TRBV4-2 and TRBJ2-1; possible D gene TRBD1, 5 bases. Germline-derived CDR1 and CDR2 are LGHNA and YNFKEQ. V shed 4 bases and J shed 10 bases, with 11 bases lying between them. The CDR3 is 12 residues long.

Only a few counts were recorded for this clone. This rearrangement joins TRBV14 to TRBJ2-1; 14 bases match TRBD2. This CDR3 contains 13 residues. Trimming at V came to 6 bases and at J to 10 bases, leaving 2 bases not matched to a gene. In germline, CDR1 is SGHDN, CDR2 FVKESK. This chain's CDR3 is CASRTSGGAEQFF. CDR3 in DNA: TGTGCCAGCAGGACTAGCGGGGGGGCCGAGCAGTTCTTC.

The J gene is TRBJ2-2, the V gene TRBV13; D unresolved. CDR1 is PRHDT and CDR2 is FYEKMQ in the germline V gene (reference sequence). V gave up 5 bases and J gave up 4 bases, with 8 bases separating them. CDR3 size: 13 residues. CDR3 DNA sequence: TGTGCCAGCAGCGGAGACGGCACCGGGGAGCTGTTTTTT. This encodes CASSGDGTGELFF.